The rows below give T cell receptor beta chains drawn from one sample of a study of T-cell memory formation after mild COVID-19. Each CDR3 protein gets one entry after TCRdb re-called the 5' RACE reads with MiXCR. The table includes around 530,000 distinct CDR3 sequences, about 20% detected once. The sequencing sample was made of PBMCs or a T cell subset sorted from them (not recorded which). These receptors were obtained from an adult woman who had mild COVID-19 (a few samples of this study predate the infection). Cell type and time point are not known. Both conserved end residues are part of each CDR3. D genes are given only for firm matches. Size tells how often a clone was seen (once, few, many) or the class of an expanded clone, and some rows leave it out.

size	J	V	D	CDR3	DNA
.	TRBJ2-3	TRBV12-3/TRBV12-4	.	CASSLAQSTDTQYF	TGTGCCAGCAGTTTAGCGCAGAGCACAGATACGCAGTATTTT
.	TRBJ2-7	TRBV24-1	TRBD2	CATSDPSSGGDYEQYF	TGTGCCACCAGTGATCCATCTAGCGGGGGAGACTACGAGCAGTACTTC
few	TRBJ2-3	TRBV20-1	.	CSAPPGTQPDTQYF	TGCAGTGCGCCACCCGGGACTCAACCGGATACGCAGTATTTT
.	TRBJ2-2	TRBV10-3	TRBD2	CAISEGASGRNGELFF	TGTGCCATCAGTGAAGGGGCTAGCGGGAGGAACGGGGAGCTGTTTTTT
few	TRBJ2-3	TRBV4-2	TRBD2	CASSLPSAGADTQYF	TGTGCCAGCAGCCTCCCCTCAGCGGGAGCGGATACGCAGTATTTT
few	TRBJ1-1	TRBV6-5	.	CASSYDANTEAFF	TGTGCCAGCAGTTACGACGCTAACACTGAAGCTTTCTTT
.	TRBJ2-7	TRBV10-3	TRBD1	CAISERPGQGSYEQYF	TGTGCCATCAGTGAGCGACCGGGACAGGGGTCCTACGAGCAGTACTTC
.	TRBJ1-6	TRBV15	.	CATSRDLGGFTLHF	TGTGCCACCAGCAGAGATCTTGGGGGGTTCACCCTCCACTTT
.	TRBJ2-7	TRBV12-3/TRBV12-4	TRBD1	CASSGTGTGDYEQYF	TGTGCCAGCAGCGGGACCGGGACAGGGGACTACGAGCAGTACTTC
.	TRBJ2-1	TRBV29-1	.	CSVSGFGNEQFF	TGCAGCGTGAGCGGATTCGGCAATGAGCAGTTCTTC
.	TRBJ1-1	TRBV24-1	.	CATRDVGTEAFF	TGTGCCACCCGTGATGTGGGCACTGAAGCTTTCTTT
few	TRBJ1-1	TRBV20-1	.	CSASRHPSRTEAFF	TGCAGTGCTTCCCGTCATCCCTCGCGGACTGAAGCTTTCTTT
few	TRBJ2-7	TRBV4-2	.	CASSQAAGTKYEQYF	TGTGCCAGCAGCCAAGCCGCAGGGACCAAATACGAGCAGTACTTC
few	TRBJ2-2	TRBV5-1	.	CASSLGRPGLTPNTGELFF	TGCGCCAGCAGCTTGGGCCGCCCAGGACTGACGCCGAACACCGGGGAGCTGTTTTTT
.	TRBJ2-1	TRBV11-2	TRBD2	CASSLAGLAGGYNEQFF	TGTGCCAGCAGCTTAGCGGGACTAGCGGGAGGTTACAATGAGCAGTTCTTC
many	TRBJ1-1	TRBV12-3/TRBV12-4	TRBD1	CASSFRDRGTEAFF	TGTGCCAGCAGTTTCAGAGACAGGGGCACTGAAGCTTTCTTT
few	TRBJ2-5	TRBV4-1	.	CASSQVVTETQYF	TGCGCCAGCAGCCAAGTGGTAACGGAGACCCAGTACTTC
few	TRBJ2-1	TRBV24-1	.	CATSDAAFAGRYNEQFF	TGTGCCACCAGTGATGCCGCCTTTGCGGGGCGATACAATGAGCAGTTCTTC
few	TRBJ2-1	TRBV19	TRBD1	CASNSWDRGYEQFF	TGTGCCAGCAACTCATGGGACAGGGGCTATGAGCAGTTCTTC
few	TRBJ2-1	TRBV5-1	.	CASSFGQVYNEQFF	TGCGCCAGCAGCTTCGGACAAGTGTACAATGAGCAGTTCTTC
.	TRBJ2-5	TRBV29-1	TRBD1	CSVQGARETQYF	TGCAGCGTTCAGGGGGCGAGAGAGACCCAGTACTTC
many	TRBJ2-7	TRBV10-3	TRBD1	CAISDRTGNYEQYF	TGTGCCATCAGTGACAGGACAGGGAACTACGAGCAGTACTTC
.	TRBJ2-1	TRBV30	TRBD2	CAWGTSPAGGQFF	TGTGCCTGGGGTACCTCCCCAGCGGGAGGGCAGTTCTTC
few	TRBJ1-2	TRBV10-3	.	CAISEYGGSANYGYTF	TGTGCCATCAGTGAATATGGGGGGTCGGCTAACTATGGCTACACCTTC
.	TRBJ2-1	TRBV6-1	TRBD1	CASSEHWDSSYNEQFF	TGTGCCAGCAGTGAACATTGGGACAGTTCCTACAATGAGCAGTTCTTC
.	TRBJ2-5	TRBV6-2/TRBV6-3	.	CASSYGWGQETQYF	TGTGCCAGCAGTTACGGATGGGGTCAAGAGACCCAGTACTTC
.	TRBJ1-2	TRBV2	.	CASSGVGDSANYGYTF	TGTGCCAGCAGTGGGGTCGGGGACTCTGCTAACTATGGCTACACCTTC